This T cell receptor (beta chain) comes out of a study of blood T cell repertoires in COVID-19. Study context: Sites across the United States, Italy and Spain contributed samples from acute and convalescent COVID-19. The cDNA or gDNA used as material had been derived from T cells, B-cell-depleted T cells, or PBMCs.

The CDR3 extends over 18 amino acids. The V gene's germline CDR1 is LGHNA and CDR2 YNFKEQ. Trimming took 4 bases from V and 0 from J, leaving 18 bases between them. Those enrolled in Seattle joined during active infection and were followed longitudinally afterward. Authors' processing steps: Amplification of reference gene primers provided the estimated nucleated cell counts. Sequencing was performed with immunoSEQ multiplex PCR; in TCRdb, only in-frame clones are kept and a portion is missing. The DNA was the basis for D and trimming; V, J and clone size are from that table. The data contain under 250,000 clones, over 75% of them seen just once; the ten biggest clones take up 9.5% to 13%.

Sequences were obtained from peripheral blood. The genes are TRBV4-2 and TRBJ2-2; weak D call: TRBD2 (5 bases). The TCR sequence derives from a man aged 45-60 years with COVID-19, enrolled during active disease. CDR3 DNA: TGTGCCAGCAGCCGAGCCGCCGCGGGCTCCGCGAACACCGGGGAGCTGTTTTTT. It translates to CASSRAAAGSANTGELFF.